Shown below are 25 T cell receptor beta chains from a single sample sequenced in a study of CD8+CD57+ T cells in acquired aplastic anemia. For CDR3 and TCR beta VDJ profiling, genomic DNA was the template used. TCRdb passed the reads through MiXCR, listing each CDR3 protein once. The sample has roughly 500,000 distinct CDR3 sequences, over 25% seen once; the top ten hold around 0.82%. The authors sequenced patients whose flow cytometry had shown CD8+CD57+ cell expansion. The specimen was sorted CD4+, CD8+, or CD8+CD57+ T cells (not recorded which) from PBMCs. Receptor source: a human donor with aplastic anemia.

This chain joins TRBV20-1 and TRBJ1-3; 7 nucleotides match TRBD1. CDR1 DFQATT and CDR2 SNEGSKA come from the germline V gene (reference sequence). CDR3 length: 19 amino acids. The trim removed 5 bases at V and 1 base at J, leaving 20 bases unmatched. CDR3 in amino acids: CSALKGIVSGGRSGNTIYF. CDR3 bases: TGCAGTGCTCTAAAGGGCATCGTCTCAGGGGGGAGATCTGGAAACACCATATATTTT.

The chain carries TRBV19 and TRBJ1-4; D may be TRBD1 (6 bases). This CDR3 spans 15 amino acids. CDR1 is LNHDA and CDR2 is SQIVND in the germline V gene (reference sequence). The V gene lost 6 bases and the J gene lost 5 bases, with 16 bases spanning the gap. The CDR3, as DNA: TGTGCCAGTAGGGTCGGGTGGACAGCAAATGAAAAACTGTTTTTT. Translating gives CASRVGWTANEKLFF.

The chain couples TRBV7-8 to TRBJ2-7; 9 bases line up with TRBD1. The V gene's germline CDR1 is SGHVS and CDR2 FQNEAQ. V trimming: 7 bases; J trimming: 1 base; junction bases outside the gene matches: 14. The CDR3 length is 17 residues. CDR3 DNA sequence: TGTGCCAGCAAGGTCTTTGGCTTGGGGACAGGGTCCTACGAGCAGTACTTC. Amino acids: CASKVFGLGTGSYEQYF.

This clonotype was counted ten times or more. The chain combines TRBV2 with TRBJ2-1; no clear D gene. V lost 7 bases, J lost 13 bases, and 11 bases lay in between. Looked up from germline, CDR1 is SNHLY and CDR2 is FYNNEI. CDR3 length: 10 amino acids. DNA for the CDR3: TGTGCCAGCAAGCTTATGTCTCAGTTCTTC. Its translation: CASKLMSQFF.

About this clonotype: A junction end diverges from the germline sequence, so it may reflect a read error. J is TRBJ2-3 and V is TRBV5-1; D perhaps matches TRBD2 (5 bases). CDR3 length: 15 residues. Germline CDR1 reads SGHRS; CDR2 reads YFSETQ. In DNA, the CDR3 is TGCGTCAGCAGCTTGGCCCCCAGCGGATCAGATACGCAGTATTTT. Its protein is CVSSLAPSGSDTQYF.

There are many counts of this clonotype. The chain uses TRBV5-1 and TRBJ2-7, with 9 bases matching TRBD1. CDR1 is SGHRS and CDR2 is YFSETQ in the germline V gene. CDR3 length: 16 amino acids. Trimming at V came to 2 bases and at J to 5 bases, leaving 11 bases not matched to a gene. The DNA for the CDR3 is TGCGCCAGCAGCTTAGGGACGGGACAGGGTATCCACGAGCAGTACTTC. Translating it yields CASSLGTGQGIHEQYF.

This clonotype has just a few counts. This chain links TRBV5-1 with TRBJ2-5; TRBD1 matches at 7 bases. The V segment lost 6 bases and the J segment 5 bases; nucleotides outside the gene matches: 7. The CDR3 has 13 amino acids. The germline CDR1 and CDR2 sequences are SGHRS and YFSETQ. CDR3 DNA: TGCGCCAGCAAACGACAGGGCGGGGAGACCCAGTACTTC. This sequence encodes CASKRQGGETQYF.

This clonotype was recorded at least ten times. The genes are TRBV7-2 and TRBJ2-7; D is uncertain. The CDR3 sequence is 12 residues long. V lost 3 bases and J lost 4, with 7 bases in between. Germline values: CDR1 SGHTA, CDR2 FQGNSA. The CDR3 coding sequence is TGTGCCAGCAGCTTTTCTGTATACGAGCAGTACTTC. It yields the protein CASSFSVYEQYF.

This clonotype occurred a few times. V is TRBV6-5 and J is TRBJ1-6, with TRBD1 as a possible D gene (5 bases). This CDR3 contains 16 residues. CDR1 and CDR2 from the germline V gene are MNHEY and SVGAGI. V lost 1 base, J lost 6 bases, and 13 bases lay in between. CDR3 protein: CASSYLAGRGNSPLHF. CDR3 sequence (DNA): TGTGCCAGCAGTTACTTAGCGGGACGGGGTAATTCACCCCTCCACTTT.

This clonotype was seen a handful of times. This sequence joins TRBV5-5 and TRBJ1-3; D gene uncertain. The V end was cut by 1 base, the J end by 0 bases, with 5 bases between. Germline V lookup: CDR1 SGHKS, CDR2 YYEKEE (reference sequence). The CDR3 has 14 amino acids. The CDR3 sequence: CASSLLSSGNTIYF. CDR3 nucleotides: TGTGCCAGCAGCTTGCTGAGCTCTGGAAACACCATATATTTT.

The table lists this clonotype with many counts. This rearrangement joins TRBV10-1 to TRBJ2-1; 12 nucleotides match TRBD2. The V segment lost 3 bases and the J segment 9 bases; nucleotides outside the gene matches: 6. The CDR3 covers 15 residues. Germline V CDR1 and CDR2: WNHNN, SYGVQD (reference sequence). In DNA, the CDR3 is TGCGCCAGCAGTGAAATACTAGCGGGAGGTAGTGAGCAGTTCTTC. Translated: CASSEILAGGSEQFF.

At least ten counts were recorded for this clonotype. The chain uses TRBV2 and TRBJ1-5; no clear D gene. CDR3 length: 13 residues. The ends were cut back, 7 bases at V and 4 bases at J, with 11 bases in the middle. The V gene's germline CDR1 is SNHLY and CDR2 FYNNEI. This CDR3 is CASTKGGNQPQHF. The CDR3 bases are TGTGCCAGCACCAAAGGAGGGAATCAGCCCCAGCATTTT.

In its sample, this clonotype was seen a few times. The gene calls are TRBV5-8 and TRBJ1-4; D is uncertain. Trimming shortened V by 2 bases and J by 4 bases, and 12 bases separated the two germline ends. The length of the CDR3 is 15 residues. Germline CDR1 is SGHTS and CDR2 is YDEGEE. CDR3 coding DNA: TGTGCCAGCAGCTTTCTGCGACAAGATAATGAAAAACTGTTTTTT. As protein: CASSFLRQDNEKLFF.

V is TRBV6-2 or TRBV6-3 and J is TRBJ2-6; unclear D gene. Germline V lookup: CDR1 MNHEY, CDR2 SVGEGT. There are 15 residues in the CDR3. V was shortened by 9 bases and J by 0 bases, with 12 bases between the two germline ends. Here the CDR3 DNA reads TGTGCCAGTACGAACGGAATCTCTGGGGCCAACGTCCTGACTTTC. Translating it yields CASTNGISGANVLTF.

The genes are TRBV24-1 and TRBJ1-5; 8 nucleotides align to TRBD1. The germline CDR1 and CDR2 sequences are KGHDR and SFDVKD. V shed 3 bases, J shed 6 bases, and the junction held 6 bases outside the gene matches. The CDR3 covers 15 residues. The CDR3: CATSDGTGRSQPQHF. In nucleotides, the CDR3 is TGTGCCACCAGTGATGGGACAGGCCGCAGTCAGCCCCAGCATTTT.

In the case of this clonotype: One end of the junction does not line up with germline, which may come from a read error. This chain joins TRBV7-9 and TRBJ1-2, with D unclear. Germline V gene sequence: CDR1 SEHNR, CDR2 FQNEAQ (reference sequence). The CDR3 is made up of 14 amino acids. As DNA, the CDR3 is TGTGCCGGCAGCTTAGGTGCGGTGAACTATGGCCACACCTTC. Encoded protein: CAGSLGAVNYGHTF.

Worth noting for this clonotype: Since a much larger clone is just one base distant, this may be a read error. V and J are TRBV29-1 and TRBJ2-3; 16 nucleotides align to TRBD2. This CDR3 contains 16 residues. The J segment lost 5 bases and the V segment lost 6 bases, leaving 8 bases of the junction unmatched. CDR1 SQVTM and CDR2 ANQGSEA come from the germline V gene. The CDR3 protein is CSVEGLAGGPLDTQYF. In DNA form, the CDR3 reads TGCAGCGTAGAGGGACTAGCGGGAGGGCCCTTAGATACGCAGTATTTT.

Details on this clonotype: A junction boundary mismatches the germline segment, possibly from a read error. The J gene is TRBJ2-7, the V gene TRBV20-1; TRBD1 matches 10 bases. Germline values: CDR1 DFQATT, CDR2 SNEGSKA (reference sequence). This CDR3 spans 14 amino acids. CDR3 sequence: CGARGTDRGLEQCF. The CDR3 region has the DNA TGCGGTGCTAGGGGAACCGACAGGGGGCTCGAGCAGTGCTTC.

This clonotype has a handful of counts. This sequence joins TRBV6-1 and TRBJ1-6, with a possible D match to TRBD1 (5 bases). Germline V CDR1 and CDR2: MNHNS, SASEGT. The CDR3 extends over 14 amino acids. Trimming removed 3 bases at V and 10 bases at J, with 13 bases between. CDR3 residues: CASSDLQGESPLHF. The CDR3 DNA follows: TGTGCCAGCAGTGATTTGCAGGGAGAGTCACCCCTCCACTTT.

This clonotype was detected only a few times. V gene TRBV5-1 combines with J gene TRBJ2-1; the match to TRBD2 covers 9 bases. CDR1 SGHRS and CDR2 YFSETQ come from the germline V gene. Trimming removed 3 bases from V and 0 bases from J; junction bases left unmatched: 4. CDR3 size: 16 residues. CDR3 in amino acids: CASSSNSGSSYNEQFF. In DNA, the CDR3 is TGCGCCAGCAGCTCAAATAGCGGGAGCTCCTACAATGAGCAGTTCTTC.

The DNA of the CDR3 is TGTGCCAGCAGACTAGACCATGGGTCCAGCTCCTACGAGCAGTACTTC. Amino acids: CASRLDHGSSSYEQYF. The chain recombines TRBV2 with TRBJ2-7; D is perhaps TRBD2 (5 bases). The CDR3 is made up of 16 amino acids. The V and J ends lost 6 bases and 0 bases respectively, with 18 bases between them. CDR1 is SNHLY and CDR2 is FYNNEI in the germline V gene.

This clonotype appeared a few times. This sequence joins TRBV7-2 and TRBJ2-1, with D perhaps matching TRBD2 (6 bases). This CDR3 has 14 amino acids. Trimming left V 6 bases short and J 4 bases short, with 13 bases between. CDR1 is SGHTA and CDR2 is FQGNSA in the germline V gene. CDR3: CASRSAGLYNEQFF. For the CDR3, the DNA is TGTGCCAGCAGATCAGCGGGCCTTTACAATGAGCAGTTCTTC.

Turning to this clonotype: An end of the junction differs from the germline gene, which may be a read error. The chain uses TRBV24-1 and TRBJ1-2; D uncertain. This CDR3 region has 13 residues. The germline V gene has CDR1 KGHDR and CDR2 SFDVKD. CDR3 residues: CASSPTGGYGHTF. In DNA form, the CDR3 reads TGTGCCAGCAGTCCAACTGGCGGTTATGGCCACACCTTC.

This chain uses TRBV27 with TRBJ1-2; D uncertain. The V gene lost 4 bases and the J gene lost 3 bases, with 18 bases spanning the gap. The CDR3 consists of 16 residues. The germline gives CDR1 MNHEY, CDR2 SMNVEV (reference sequence). The CDR3 DNA is TGTGCCAGCAGTTCCATTTGGGAGGGCTCGGACTATGGCTACACCTTC. The encoded protein is CASSSIWEGSDYGYTF.

For this clonotype: A read error is possible here, since a much larger clone lies one base away. The chain joins TRBV19 to TRBJ2-7; the D gene is possibly TRBD1 (5 bases). The CDR3 is 15 amino acids. V was cut by 4 bases and J by 0 bases, with 13 bases left in between. In germline, CDR1 is LNHDA, CDR2 SQIVND (reference sequence). The CDR3 reads CASSRSLQGSYEQYF. The CDR3 DNA sequence: TGTGCCAGTAGTAGGAGTCTCCAGGGCTCCTACGAGCAGTACTTC. Looking up the rest from reference TRBV19 and TRBJ2-7 gives the full variable domain: DGGITQSPKYLFRKEGQNVTLSCEQNLNHDAMYWYRQDPGQGLRLIYYSQIVNDFQKGDIAEGYSVSREKKESFPLTVTSAQKNPTAFYLCASSRSLQGSYEQYFGPGTRLTVT.